This TCR beta chain was sequenced for a study of vaccination and CD4 T cells after COVID-19. Cultured CD4+ T-cell DNA underwent Oncomine TCR Beta short-read sequencing. TCRdb called the PCR reads again in MiXCR, with one record for every CDR3 protein. The repertoire holds about 20,000 distinct CDR3 sequences, roughly half seen once, with over 7% in the top ten. Specified treatment: roughly 11-day PBMC culture with coronavirus spike peptide pools or control peptides (ViraFEST assay). CDR1 and CDR2 (germline): SGHTS, YDEGEE. There are 12 residues in the CDR3. V lost 4 bases and J 5 bases, leaving 7 bases between the germline ends. To note about this clonotype: Its matching antigen is unknown.

Sequencing was performed on CD4+ T cells from blood, cultured in vitro. The sequence was collected from a human donor who had recovered from COVID-19. This chain connects TRBV5-8 to TRBJ1-5; D gene ambiguous. The CDR3 here is CASSPRDQPQHF. In nucleotides, the CDR3 is TGTGCCAGCAGCCCGAGGGATCAGCCCCAGCATTTT.